The 15 T cell receptor beta chains below all came from one sample that was sequenced in a study of CD4+ T cells in melanoma. Repertoires were generated with immunoSEQ multiplex PCR, while TCRdb's copy carries only in-frame clones and drops some. The data contain over 45,000 clones, nearly 70% of them singletons. The sequencing sample was made of tumor tissue. The receptors originated from a human donor with melanoma.

The CDR3 DNA follows: TGTGCCAGCCTGACAGGGGATGGGACAGATACGCAGTATTTT. The encoded protein is CASLTGDGTDTQYF. The chain joins TRBV6-5 to TRBJ2-3; TRBD1 agrees at 8 bases. Germline V gene sequence: CDR1 MNHEY, CDR2 SVGAGI. After removal of 8 bases from V and 3 bases from J, the junction contained 7 bases not matched to a gene. This CDR3 comprises 14 residues.

The V gene is TRBV5-1, the J gene TRBJ2-5; D is unclear. Germline loops: CDR1 SGHRS, CDR2 YFSETQ. V lost 0 bases, J lost 1 base, and 7 bases lay in between. This CDR3 comprises 14 residues. The chain's CDR3 is CASSLGSAQETQYF. CDR3 sequence (DNA): TGCGCCAGCAGCTTGGGTTCAGCCCAAGAGACCCAGTACTTC.

This rearrangement joins TRBV18 to TRBJ2-7; unclear D gene. The ends were cut back, 2 bases at V and 1 base at J, with 12 bases in the middle. Looked up from germline, CDR1 is KGHSH and CDR2 is LQKENI. The CDR3 is made up of 15 amino acids. The CDR3 DNA is TGTGCCAGCTCACCATCGGGTCCCACTTCCTACGAGCAGTACTTC. It translates to CASSPSGPTSYEQYF.

The rearrangement uses TRBV28 and TRBJ1-5; a possible D gene is TRBD1 (6 bases). The CDR3 has 16 residues. V lost 5 bases, J lost 3 bases, and 17 bases lay in between. Germline V gene lookup returns CDR1 MDHEN and CDR2 SYDVKM. CDR3 sequence (DNA): TGTGCCAGCAGTGCGACAGGTTACCACGCCAATCAGCCCCAGCATTTT. This encodes CASSATGYHANQPQHF.

This chain connects TRBV5-1 to TRBJ1-1; the D is unclear. Trimming left V 4 bases short and J 4 bases short, with 11 bases between. CDR1 SGHRS and CDR2 YFSETQ come from the germline V gene. The CDR3 sequence is 13 residues long. The CDR3 reads CASSPPRGTEAFF. In DNA, the CDR3 is TGCGCCAGCAGCCCCCCCCGAGGCACTGAAGCTTTCTTT.

In the case of this clone: The same CDR3 can be traced to other DNA sequences in this sample. CDR3 in amino acids: CASSLARSNQPQHF. The DNA for the CDR3 is TGTGCCAGCAGCTTGGCCAGGAGCAATCAGCCCCAGCATTTT. V and J are TRBV5-8 and TRBJ1-5; D gene uncertain. Germline V gives CDR1 SGHTS, CDR2 YDEGEE. V shed 0 bases and J shed 1 base, with 5 bases lying between them. This CDR3 comprises 14 residues.

The chain combines TRBV29-1 with TRBJ2-1, with 10 bases identical to TRBD1. The CDR3 extends over 14 amino acids. Germline-derived CDR1 and CDR2 are SQVTM and ANQGSEA. V trimming: 6 bases; J trimming: 7 bases; junction bases outside the gene matches: 9. CDR3 DNA sequence: TGCAGCGTCCCGGGACAGGGGAAGAGGAATGAGCAGTTCTTC. Translation: CSVPGQGKRNEQFF.

The rearrangement links TRBV30 to TRBJ2-5, with D possibly matching TRBD2 (6 bases). Deletions cut 2 bases from V and 5 bases from J, with 12 bases between. Germline V gene sequence: CDR1 GTSNPN, CDR2 SVGIG (reference sequence). The CDR3 length is 13 residues. The CDR3 DNA reads TGTGCCTGGAGTAAAAGGAGGGGTGAGACCCAGTACTTC. As protein: CAWSKRRGETQYF.

J is TRBJ1-1 and V is TRBV18; TRBD1 might be the D (6 bases). With 3 bases removed from V and 5 bases from J, the gap between germline ends came to 19 bases. The germline CDR1 and CDR2 sequences are KGHSH and LQKENI. This CDR3 is built from 16 residues. The CDR3 sequence is CASSPGRATGRTEAFF. As DNA, the CDR3 is TGTGCCAGCTCACCTGGCCGGGCGACAGGACGAACTGAAGCTTTCTTT.

The chain employs TRBV7-8 and TRBJ2-1, with D perhaps given as TRBD1 or TRBD2 (5 bases each). Germline loops: CDR1 SGHVS, CDR2 FQNEAQ. The CDR3 consists of 15 residues. V was shortened by 2 bases and J by 8 bases, with 16 bases between the two germline ends. For the CDR3, the DNA is TGTGCCAGCAGCTTATCGGGACGGGGAGTGGATGAGCAGTTCTTC. Its protein product is CASSLSGRGVDEQFF.

There are many counts of this clone. The rearrangement uses TRBV9 and TRBJ2-1; a possible D gene is TRBD2 (6 bases). The CDR3 loop spans 15 amino acids. The ends were cut back, 5 bases at V and 8 bases at J, with 20 bases in the middle. Looked up from germline, CDR1 is SGDLS and CDR2 is YYNGEE. The CDR3 is CASSPEARGGYEQFF. DNA of the CDR3: TGTGCCAGCAGTCCTGAAGCGCGGGGTGGCTATGAGCAGTTCTTC.

The rearrangement links TRBV2 to TRBJ2-5; D is perhaps TRBD2 (6 bases). Trimming removed 3 bases at V and 5 bases at J, with 13 bases between. The CDR3 covers 14 residues. The germline CDR1 and CDR2 sequences are SNHLY and FYNNEI. The CDR3 protein is CASSDLLGGETQYF. Written as DNA, the CDR3 is TGTGCCAGCAGTGACCTCCTCGGAGGGGAGACCCAGTACTTC.

This chain connects TRBV6-6 to TRBJ2-7; 8 positions match TRBD1. CDR3 length: 15 amino acids. CDR1 and CDR2 (germline): MNHNY, SVGAGI (reference sequence). V shed 2 bases and J 2 bases; nucleotides not matched to a gene: 5. The CDR3 DNA reads TGTGCCAGCAGTTACGGCCAGGGACAGGCCTACGAGCAGTACTTC. Protein sequence: CASSYGQGQAYEQYF.

This chain joins TRBV7-2 and TRBJ1-2; D is undetermined. CDR3 length equals 12 residues. V lost 7 bases and J 4 bases, leaving 10 bases between the germline ends. Germline CDR1 and CDR2: SGHTA and FQGNSA. CDR3 DNA: TGTGCCAGCACCTCTGGCGGCTATGGCTACACCTTC. This encodes CASTSGGYGYTF.

CDR3 protein: CASSYDGTMQYF. In DNA, the CDR3 is TGTGCCAGCAGTTACGACGGGACTATGCAGTACTTC. The chain carries TRBV6-6 and TRBJ2-7; TRBD2 agrees at 7 bases. Trimming removed 2 bases from V and 9 bases from J; junction bases left unmatched: 4. This CDR3 comprises 12 residues. Germline V gene lookup returns CDR1 MNHNY and CDR2 SVGAGI (reference sequence).